Described below is a single TCR beta chain sequence and its context. The CDR3 loop spans 14 amino acids. Trimming took 2 bases from V and 3 from J, leaving 10 bases between them. Germline CDR1 is GTSNPN and CDR2 is SVGIG (reference sequence). A J-beta primer mix and a sample-barcoded 5' primer were used in a second PCR of about 7 to 12 cycles. Each cDNA molecule was tagged by a template-switch adaptor with 12 random nucleotides. In TCRdb, the 5' RACE reads were re-called with MiXCR into one record per CDR3 protein. The sample shows about 970,000 distinct CDR3 sequences, roughly 51% of them seen only once. This sample is drawn from a study of blood T cells in healthy people across ages.

The receptor was isolated from a woman aged 55-70 years in good health. The chain links TRBV30 to TRBJ1-4; maybe TRBD1 (5 bases). The sequenced sample was blood. CDR3 coding DNA: TGTGCCTGGAGTCGGGGGGTGGCTAATGAAAAACTGTTTTTT. Translation gives CAWSRGVANEKLFF.